Listed here are 15 T cell receptor beta chains from one sample, sequenced in a study of cytomegalovirus exposure and HLA in healthy donors. TCRdb keeps only in-frame clones here, not all; method: immunoSEQ multiplex PCR. The sample yields 150,000 or so clones, 80% to 90% seen once. The material sequenced was PBMCs. Receptors originate from a woman aged 18-29 years in good health and CMV-seronegative.

The CDR3, as DNA: TGTGCCAGCAGTGAGTTTGGGGCAGCAGGGGATCAGCCCCAGCATTTT. It codes for CASSEFGAAGDQPQHF. This chain uses TRBV2 with TRBJ1-5, with D tentatively TRBD1 (6 bases). Germline V gene sequence: CDR1 SNHLY, CDR2 FYNNEI. CDR3 length: 16 residues. Trimming cost V 3 bases and J 5 bases, with 17 bases left between them.

V usage is TRBV7-9 and J usage is TRBJ2-3; a weak D match, TRBD2 (5 bases). Between the trimmed V and J ends, which lost 5 bases and 5 bases, there was a span of 17 bases. Germline-derived CDR1 and CDR2 are SEHNR and FQNEAQ (reference sequence). The CDR3 is 15 amino acids. CDR3 in amino acids: CASSPGLEMGDTQYF. The CDR3 DNA follows: TGTGCCAGCAGCCCAGGACTCGAAATGGGAGATACGCAGTATTTT.

DNA for the CDR3: TGCGCCAGCAGCTTAGGCCCAGGGTCCCACGAGCAGTACTTC. The encoded protein is CASSLGPGSHEQYF. This rearrangement joins TRBV5-1 to TRBJ2-7, with a possible D match to TRBD1 (5 bases). With 2 bases removed from V and 5 bases from J, the gap between germline ends came to 14 bases. Per the germline V gene, CDR1 is SGHRS and CDR2 is YFSETQ. This CDR3 comprises 14 residues.

V is TRBV7-3 and J is TRBJ2-5, with 8 bases fitting TRBD1. J was trimmed by 5 bases and V by 5 bases; bases with no gene match: 7. There are 14 residues in the CDR3. Germline V gene lookup returns CDR1 SGHTA and CDR2 FQGTGA. DNA for the CDR3: TGTGCCAGCAGCCCTCAGGGGGCTTGGGAGACCCAGTACTTC. It is translated as CASSPQGAWETQYF.

This clone appeared once. The chain employs TRBV29-1 and TRBJ2-7, with D possibly matching TRBD1 (6 bases). Trimming removed 7 bases at V and 3 bases at J, with 13 bases between. CDR1 SQVTM and CDR2 ANQGSEA come from the germline V gene. The CDR3 contains 12 residues. CDR3 coding DNA: TGCAGCGCGGAGGCCAGGGGCTACGAGCAGTACTTC. It encodes CSAEARGYEQYF.

The rearrangement uses TRBV10-3 and TRBJ2-5; D gene uncertain. The CDR3 extends over 12 amino acids. Germline lookup yields CDR1 ENHRY and CDR2 SYGVKD. V lost 4 bases and J lost 3, with 6 bases in between. The CDR3 DNA reads TGTGCCATCAGTGTCGGAGAAGAGACCCAGTACTTC. Amino acids: CAISVGEETQYF.

The chain is built from TRBV7-8 and TRBJ2-3; 10 positions match TRBD1. V trimming: 8 bases; J trimming: 4 bases; junction bases outside the gene matches: 9. Per germline, CDR1 SGHVS and CDR2 FQNEAQ. The CDR3 contains 15 residues. CDR3 amino acids: CASRTGTGVADTQYF. The CDR3 coding sequence is TGTGCCAGCCGCACCGGGACAGGGGTCGCAGATACGCAGTATTTT.

V usage is TRBV7-8 and J usage is TRBJ2-3, with D tentatively TRBD2 (7 bases). In germline, CDR1 is SGHVS, CDR2 FQNEAQ. The germline V and J ends were trimmed by 0 bases and 5 bases, with 12 bases remaining between them. The length of the CDR3 is 15 residues. The CDR3 region is CASSLAGGRGDTQYF. CDR3 nucleotide sequence: TGTGCCAGCAGCTTAGCGGGGGGGCGGGGAGATACGCAGTATTTT.

V and J are TRBV5-1 and TRBJ2-7, with 8 bases matching TRBD2. V trimming: 5 bases; J trimming: 6 bases; junction bases outside the gene matches: 10. Germline CDR1 and CDR2: SGHRS and YFSETQ. CDR3 length equals 14 residues. The CDR3 spells CASSPGGAGVEQYF. The CDR3 region has the DNA TGCGCCAGCAGTCCCGGGGGGGCCGGGGTCGAGCAGTACTTC.

V usage is TRBV13 and J usage is TRBJ1-1; D is undetermined. This CDR3 is built from 17 residues. Trimming took off 5 bases at V and 0 bases at J, with 19 bases between the two ends. Germline assignment: CDR1 PRHDT and CDR2 FYEKMQ (reference sequence). The CDR3 sequence: CASSTRAAVRVNTEAFF. The CDR3 DNA sequence: TGTGCCAGCAGCACACGGGCCGCAGTGAGGGTGAACACTGAAGCTTTCTTT.

The chain couples TRBV4-1 to TRBJ2-4, with TRBD2 as a possible D gene (5 bases). Germline CDR1 is MGHRA and CDR2 is YSYEKL. Deletions cut 4 bases from V and 0 bases from J, with 10 bases between. This CDR3 spans 15 amino acids. CDR3 DNA sequence: TGCGCCAGCAGCCTGCCTGGGAGAGCCAAAAACATTCAGTACTTC. Protein: CASSLPGRAKNIQYF.

The J gene is TRBJ2-5, the V gene TRBV4-2; the match to TRBD2 covers 14 bases. V was clipped by 0 bases and J by 2 bases; unmatched bases: 5. Germline values: CDR1 LGHNA, CDR2 YNFKEQ. This CDR3 comprises 18 residues. The CDR3, as DNA: TGTGCCAGCAGCCAAGAGGGACTAGCGGGGGCCCGTCAAGAGACCCAGTACTTC. It specifies CASSQEGLAGARQETQYF.

The V call is TRBV6-5, the J call TRBJ2-1, with D unresolved. Germline values: CDR1 MNHEY, CDR2 SVGAGI. Deletions cut 0 bases from V and 0 bases from J, with 9 bases between. The CDR3 is 16 residues long. The CDR3 is CASSYSKWASYNEQFF. CDR3 DNA: TGTGCCAGCAGTTACTCGAAGTGGGCCTCCTACAATGAGCAGTTCTTC.

The chain is built from TRBV6-1 and TRBJ1-2; a weak D match, TRBD1 (5 bases). The germline gives CDR1 MNHNS, CDR2 SASEGT. This CDR3 comprises 12 residues. V lost 6 bases to trimming and J lost 8 bases, with 13 bases between them. The CDR3 protein is CASSPGFEGYTF. In DNA, the CDR3 is TGTGCCAGCAGCCCAGGGTTTGAGGGCTACACCTTC.

The V and J genes are TRBV13 and TRBJ2-7; a weak D match, TRBD1 (6 bases). Trimming removed 4 bases at V and 1 base at J, with 14 bases between. Germline values: CDR1 PRHDT, CDR2 FYEKMQ (reference sequence). The CDR3 has 15 amino acids. CDR3 coding DNA: TGTGCCAGCAGCTCGACAGGTGGAGGTTCCTACGAGCAGTACTTC. This sequence encodes CASSSTGGGSYEQYF.